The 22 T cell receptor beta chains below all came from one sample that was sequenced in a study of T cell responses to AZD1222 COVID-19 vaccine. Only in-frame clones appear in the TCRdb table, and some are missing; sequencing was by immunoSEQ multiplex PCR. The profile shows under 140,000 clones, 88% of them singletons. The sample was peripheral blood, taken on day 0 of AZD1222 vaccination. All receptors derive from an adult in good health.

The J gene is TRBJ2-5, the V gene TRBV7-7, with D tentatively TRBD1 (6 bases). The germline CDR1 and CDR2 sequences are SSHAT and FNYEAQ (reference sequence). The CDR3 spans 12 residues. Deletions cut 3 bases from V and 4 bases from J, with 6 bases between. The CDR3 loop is CASSFRGETQYF. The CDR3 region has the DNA TGTGCCAGCAGCTTCAGGGGAGAGACCCAGTACTTC.

CDR3 amino acids: CASSPLDGPNYGYTF. The CDR3 DNA sequence: TGTGCCAGCAGCCCTTTGGACGGACCTAACTATGGCTACACCTTC. J is TRBJ1-2 and V is TRBV27; D unresolved. Germline lookup yields CDR1 MNHEY and CDR2 SMNVEV (reference sequence). The CDR3 runs to 15 residues. V lost 6 bases and J lost 0, with 14 bases in between.

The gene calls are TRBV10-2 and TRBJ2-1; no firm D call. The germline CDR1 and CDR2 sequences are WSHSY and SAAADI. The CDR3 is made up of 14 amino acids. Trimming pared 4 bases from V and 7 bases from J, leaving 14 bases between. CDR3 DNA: TGCGCCAGCAGTGGATCGAGCGCCCGAAATGAGCAGTTCTTC. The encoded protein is CASSGSSARNEQFF.

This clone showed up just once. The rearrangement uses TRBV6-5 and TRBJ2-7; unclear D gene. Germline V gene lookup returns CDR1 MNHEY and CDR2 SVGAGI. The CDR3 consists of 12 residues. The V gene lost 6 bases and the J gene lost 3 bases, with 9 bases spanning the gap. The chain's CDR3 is CASSHDNYEQYF. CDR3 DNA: TGTGCCAGCAGCCACGACAACTACGAGCAGTACTTC.

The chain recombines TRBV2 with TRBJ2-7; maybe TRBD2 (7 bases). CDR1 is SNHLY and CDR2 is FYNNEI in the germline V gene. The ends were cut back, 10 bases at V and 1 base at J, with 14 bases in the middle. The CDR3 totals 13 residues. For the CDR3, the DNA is TGTGCCACTGCTAGGGGGGGGTCCTACGAGCAGTACTTC. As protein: CATARGGSYEQYF. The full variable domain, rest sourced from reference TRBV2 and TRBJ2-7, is EPEVTQTPSHQVTQMGQEVILRCVPISNHLYFYWYRQILGQKVEFLVSFYNNEISEKSEIFDDQFSVERPDGSNFTLKIRSTKLEDSAMYFCATARGGSYEQYFGPGTRLTVT.

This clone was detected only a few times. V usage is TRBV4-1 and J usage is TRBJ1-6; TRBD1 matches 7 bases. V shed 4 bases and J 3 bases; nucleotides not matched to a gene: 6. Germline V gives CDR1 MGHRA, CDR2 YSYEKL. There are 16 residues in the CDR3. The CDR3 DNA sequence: TGCGCCAGCAGCCGGGACAGCGACGACTATAATTCACCCCTCCACTTT. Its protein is CASSRDSDDYNSPLHF.

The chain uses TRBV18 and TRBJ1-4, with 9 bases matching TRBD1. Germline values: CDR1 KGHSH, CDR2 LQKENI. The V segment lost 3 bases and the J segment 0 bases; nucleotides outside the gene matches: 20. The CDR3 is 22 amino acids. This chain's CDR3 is CASSPMQRPRTGGYSTNEKLFF. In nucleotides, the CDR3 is TGTGCCAGCTCACCTATGCAGCGACCCCGAACAGGGGGCTATTCAACTAATGAAAAACTGTTTTTT.

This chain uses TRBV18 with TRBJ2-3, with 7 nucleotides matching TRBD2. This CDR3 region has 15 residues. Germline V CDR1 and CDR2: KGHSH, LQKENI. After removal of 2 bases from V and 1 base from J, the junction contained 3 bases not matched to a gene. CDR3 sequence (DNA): TGTGCCAGCTCACCATCGAGCGGGGGCACAGATACGCAGTATTTT. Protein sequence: CASSPSSGGTDTQYF.

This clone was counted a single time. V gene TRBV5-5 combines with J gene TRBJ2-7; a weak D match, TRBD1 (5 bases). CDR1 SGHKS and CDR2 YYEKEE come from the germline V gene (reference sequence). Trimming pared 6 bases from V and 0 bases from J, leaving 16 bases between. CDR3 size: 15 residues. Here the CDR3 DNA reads TGTGCCAGCAACTCTCAAGGGCAGGGCTCCTACGAGCAGTACTTC. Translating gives CASNSQGQGSYEQYF.

The CDR3 bases are TGTGCCATCAGTGGGGCAGCGAACACTGAAGCTTTCTTT. This translates into CAISGAANTEAFF. The rearrangement uses TRBV10-3 and TRBJ1-1, with D uncertain. CDR1 is ENHRY, CDR2 SYGVKD, per germline. The CDR3 has 13 amino acids. V lost 4 bases to trimming and J lost 1 base, with 7 bases between them.

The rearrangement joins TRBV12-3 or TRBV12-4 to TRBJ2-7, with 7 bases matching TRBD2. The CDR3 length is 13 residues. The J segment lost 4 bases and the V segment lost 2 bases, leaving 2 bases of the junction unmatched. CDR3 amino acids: CASSLREGYEQYF. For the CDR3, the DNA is TGTGCCAGCAGTTTAAGGGAGGGATACGAGCAGTACTTC.

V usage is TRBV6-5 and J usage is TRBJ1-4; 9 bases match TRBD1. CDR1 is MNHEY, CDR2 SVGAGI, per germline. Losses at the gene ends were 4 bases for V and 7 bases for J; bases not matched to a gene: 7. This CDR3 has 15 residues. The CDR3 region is CASSSKQGAGEKLFF. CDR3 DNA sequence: TGTGCCAGCAGTTCAAAACAGGGGGCGGGTGAAAAACTGTTTTTT.

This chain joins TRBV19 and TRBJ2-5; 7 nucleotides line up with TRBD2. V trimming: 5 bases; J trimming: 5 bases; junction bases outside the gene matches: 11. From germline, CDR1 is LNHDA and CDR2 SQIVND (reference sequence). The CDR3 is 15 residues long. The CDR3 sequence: CASSLGLGFAETQYF. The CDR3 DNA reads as TGTGCCAGTAGTTTAGGACTAGGATTCGCCGAGACCCAGTACTTC.

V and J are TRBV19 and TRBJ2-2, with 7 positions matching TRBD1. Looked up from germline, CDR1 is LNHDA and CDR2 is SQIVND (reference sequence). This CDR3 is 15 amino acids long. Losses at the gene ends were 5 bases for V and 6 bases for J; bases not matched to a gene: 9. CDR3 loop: CASSLGGIVSGELFF. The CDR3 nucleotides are TGTGCCAGTAGTTTAGGGGGCATCGTGTCCGGGGAGCTGTTTTTT.

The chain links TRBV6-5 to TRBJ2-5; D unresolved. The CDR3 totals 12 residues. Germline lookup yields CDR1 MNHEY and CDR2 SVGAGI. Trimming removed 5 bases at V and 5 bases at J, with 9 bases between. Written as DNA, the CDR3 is TGTGCCAGCAGTCAGCTGGATGAGACCCAGTACTTC. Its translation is CASSQLDETQYF.

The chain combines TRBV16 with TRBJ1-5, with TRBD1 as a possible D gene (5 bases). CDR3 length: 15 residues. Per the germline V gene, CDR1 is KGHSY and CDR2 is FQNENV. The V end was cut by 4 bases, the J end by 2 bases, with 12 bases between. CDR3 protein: CASSLTGLGNQPQHF. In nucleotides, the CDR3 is TGTGCCAGCAGCCTCACAGGTCTAGGCAATCAGCCCCAGCATTTT.

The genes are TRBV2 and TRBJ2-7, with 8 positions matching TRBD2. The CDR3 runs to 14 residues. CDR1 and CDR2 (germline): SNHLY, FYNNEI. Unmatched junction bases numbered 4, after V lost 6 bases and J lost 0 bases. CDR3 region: CASRPGTSSYEQYF. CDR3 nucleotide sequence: TGTGCCAGCAGGCCCGGGACTAGCTCCTACGAGCAGTACTTC.

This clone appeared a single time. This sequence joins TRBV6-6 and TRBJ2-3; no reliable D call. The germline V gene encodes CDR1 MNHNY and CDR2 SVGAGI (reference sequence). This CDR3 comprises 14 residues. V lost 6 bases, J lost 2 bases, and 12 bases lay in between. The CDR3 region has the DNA TGTGCCAGCAGCGCGGCTGCAAACACAGATACGCAGTATTTT. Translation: CASSAAANTDTQYF.

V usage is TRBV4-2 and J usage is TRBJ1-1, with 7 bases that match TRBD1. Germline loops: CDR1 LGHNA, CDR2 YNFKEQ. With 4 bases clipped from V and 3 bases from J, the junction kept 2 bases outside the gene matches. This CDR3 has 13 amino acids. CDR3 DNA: TGTGCCAGCAGCCGGGGACAGTACACTGAAGCTTTCTTT. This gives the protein CASSRGQYTEAFF.

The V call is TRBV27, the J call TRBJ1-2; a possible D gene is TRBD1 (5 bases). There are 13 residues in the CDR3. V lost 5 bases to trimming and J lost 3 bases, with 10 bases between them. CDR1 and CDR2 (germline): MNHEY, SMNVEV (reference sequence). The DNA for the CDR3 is TGTGCCAGCAGTCACGGGACCGACTATGGCTACACCTTC. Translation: CASSHGTDYGYTF.

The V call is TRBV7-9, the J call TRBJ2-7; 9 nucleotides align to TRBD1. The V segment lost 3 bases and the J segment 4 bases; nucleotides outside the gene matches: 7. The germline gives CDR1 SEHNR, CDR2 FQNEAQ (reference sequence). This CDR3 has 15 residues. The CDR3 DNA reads TGTGCCAGCAGCTTGGAAGACAGGGGGTCGTACGAGCAGTACTTC. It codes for CASSLEDRGSYEQYF.

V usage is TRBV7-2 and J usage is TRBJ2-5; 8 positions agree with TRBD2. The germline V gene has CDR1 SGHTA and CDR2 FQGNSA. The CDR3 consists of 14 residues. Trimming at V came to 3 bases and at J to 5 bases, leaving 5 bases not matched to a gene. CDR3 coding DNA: TGTGCCAGCAGCTTTGGCGGGAGGAAGGAGACCCAGTACTTC. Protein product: CASSFGGRKETQYF.